This TCR beta chain is from a study of CD8+ T cells in alopecia areata. Sequencing relied on a cDNA template that was reverse transcribed from extracted RNA. Assay: immunoSEQ multiplex PCR; the TCRdb copy retains only in-frame clones and omits some. Here the sample spans about 200,000 clones, roughly 57% being singletons. The TCR originated in a human donor with alopecia areata. The sample was CD4+ T cells sorted from blood, taken at week 0.

The CDR3 here is CASHRETTGELFF. For the CDR3, the DNA is TGTGCCAGCCACAGGGAGACCACCGGGGAGCTGTTTTTT. The chain has TRBV2 and TRBJ2-2, with D tentatively TRBD1 (6 bases). Trimming removed 8 bases at V and 4 bases at J, with 11 bases between. Germline V gives CDR1 SNHLY, CDR2 FYNNEI. The CDR3 sequence is 13 residues long.